A selection of T cell receptor beta chains follows, all from one sample in a study of regulatory T cells in long-lasting Graves disease. Using its own MiXCR run on the multiplex PCR reads, TCRdb lists one record per CDR3 protein. The sample has approximately 460,000 distinct CDR3 sequences, about 15% seen once. This same sample was also taken into another study, of T cells in Graves' hyperthyroidism and ophthalmopathy.

Source: peripheral blood mononuclear cells (PBMCs), taken at new diagnosis, from a patient treated with antithyroid drugs. These receptors came from a young woman with Graves disease. CDR3s include the opening cysteine and the closing phenylalanine or tryptophan. Fields, in order: D gene, clone size, J gene, V gene, CDR3 protein, CDR3 DNA. The D gene is left open where the match is weak. For some rows the clone size is stated as once, few or many, or as a class when expanded; others skip it.

. | many | TRBJ1-2 | TRBV27 | CASSPDQTGGNYGYTF | TGTGCCAGCAGTCCGGACCAGACAGGCGGCAACTATGGCTACACCTTC
TRBD1 | many | TRBJ1-2 | TRBV18 | CASSGQSDYGYTF | TGTGCCAGCTCGGGACAGTCGGACTATGGCTACACCTTC
. | many | TRBJ1-4 | TRBV7-2 | CASSGDRVNEKLFF | TGTGCCAGCAGCGGAGACAGAGTGAATGAAAAACTGTTTTTT
. | . | TRBJ2-1 | TRBV5-1 | CASRLVSSYNEQFF | TGCGCCAGCAGGCTAGTGAGCTCCTACAATGAGCAGTTCTTC
. | . | TRBJ1-2 | TRBV6-1 | CASSPNPQYYGYTF | TGTGCCAGCAGCCCTAACCCTCAGTACTATGGCTACACCTTC
TRBD1 | . | TRBJ1-2 | TRBV3-1 | CASSQRTGWHYGYTF | TGTGCCAGCAGCCAGAGGACAGGGTGGCACTATGGCTACACCTTC
. | . | TRBJ2-7 | TRBV7-2 | CASSLSPDRSYEQYF | TGTGCCAGCAGCTTATCCCCTGACCGATCCTACGAGCAGTACTTC
. | many | TRBJ2-1 | TRBV7-9 | CASSPVGGGPRFF | TGTGCCAGCAGCCCAGTAGGGGGAGGGCCGAGGTTCTTC
. | many | TRBJ2-5 | TRBV20-1 | CSARGSALTRETQYF | TGCAGTGCTAGGGGAAGCGCCCTAACAAGGGAGACCCAGTACTTC
TRBD1 | . | TRBJ1-4 | TRBV5-1 | CASSVTGTEDEKLFF | TGCGCCAGCAGCGTCACAGGGACAGAAGATGAAAAACTGTTTTTT
TRBD2 | . | TRBJ2-1 | TRBV11-2 | CASAFTSGSINDQFF | TGTGCCAGCGCGTTCACTAGCGGGAGTATCAATGATCAGTTCTTC
. | many | TRBJ2-5 | TRBV28 | CASSLYGRGQQTQYF | TGTGCCAGCAGTTTATATGGGCGCGGGCAGCAGACCCAGTACTTC
TRBD1 | many | TRBJ2-7 | TRBV7-3 | CASSLGQGRGEQYF | TGTGCCAGCAGCTTAGGACAGGGGAGGGGGGAGCAGTACTTC
TRBD1 | many | TRBJ1-1 | TRBV18 | CASSRMTGQNTEAFF | TGTGCCAGCTCCAGGATGACAGGGCAGAACACTGAAGCTTTCTTT
TRBD1 | . | TRBJ2-3 | TRBV5-1 | CASSQDRGPDTQYF | TGCGCCAGCAGCCAGGACAGGGGGCCAGATACGCAGTATTTT
TRBD2 | many | TRBJ2-1 | TRBV20-1 | CSARVEAGAYNEQFF | TGCAGTGCTAGAGTAGAAGCGGGAGCCTACAATGAGCAGTTCTTC
TRBD2 | many | TRBJ2-1 | TRBV7-9 | CASSPSSGAASYNEQFF | TGTGCCAGCAGCCCATCTAGCGGGGCAGCCTCCTACAATGAGCAGTTCTTC
TRBD1 | once | TRBJ2-1 | TRBV6-2/TRBV6-3 | CASRGPDRPHNEQFF | TGTGCCAGCAGGGGGCCGGACAGGCCCCACAATGAGCAGTTCTTC
TRBD2 | many | TRBJ2-7 | TRBV20-1 | CSASPLAGLSYEQYF | TGCAGTGCTAGCCCTTTAGCGGGTCTCTCCTACGAGCAGTACTTC
. | many | TRBJ2-2 | TRBV3-1 | CASRPEFGGPGTGELFF | TGTGCCAGCAGACCCGAGTTTGGAGGGCCGGGCACCGGGGAGCTGTTTTTT
TRBD2 | many | TRBJ2-1 | TRBV20-1 | CSADRGLAGVDEQFF | TGCAGTGCTGATCGCGGACTAGCGGGCGTGGATGAGCAGTTCTTC
. | few | TRBJ2-1 | TRBV6-1 | CASSPGTGIYNEQFF | TGTGCCAGCAGTCCCGGGACGGGGATTTACAATGAGCAGTTCTTC